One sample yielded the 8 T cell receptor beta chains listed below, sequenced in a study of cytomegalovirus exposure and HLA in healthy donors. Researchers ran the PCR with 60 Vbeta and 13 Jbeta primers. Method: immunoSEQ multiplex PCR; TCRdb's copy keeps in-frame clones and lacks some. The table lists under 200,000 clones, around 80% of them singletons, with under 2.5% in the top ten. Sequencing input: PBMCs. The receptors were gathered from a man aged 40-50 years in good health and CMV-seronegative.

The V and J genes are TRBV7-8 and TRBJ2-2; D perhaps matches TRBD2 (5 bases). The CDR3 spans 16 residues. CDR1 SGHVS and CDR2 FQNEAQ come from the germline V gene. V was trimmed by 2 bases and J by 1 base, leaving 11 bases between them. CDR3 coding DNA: TGTGCCAGCAGCTTACGCGTAGCGCAGAACACCGGGGAGCTGTTTTTT. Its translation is CASSLRVAQNTGELFF.

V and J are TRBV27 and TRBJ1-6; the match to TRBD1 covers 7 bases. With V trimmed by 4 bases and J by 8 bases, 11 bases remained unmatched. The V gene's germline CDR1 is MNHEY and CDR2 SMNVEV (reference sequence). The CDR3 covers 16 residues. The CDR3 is CASSSYQGGEDSPLHF. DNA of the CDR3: TGTGCCAGCAGTTCCTACCAGGGGGGAGAGGATTCACCCCTCCACTTT.

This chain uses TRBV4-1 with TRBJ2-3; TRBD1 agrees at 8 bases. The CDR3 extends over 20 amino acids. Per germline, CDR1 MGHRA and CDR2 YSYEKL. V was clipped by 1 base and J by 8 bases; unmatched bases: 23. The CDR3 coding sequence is TGCGCCAGCAGCCAAGCACCCAAGCAAGGGATGGACAGGGAAAGGGGTACGCAGTATTTT. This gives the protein CASSQAPKQGMDRERGTQYF.

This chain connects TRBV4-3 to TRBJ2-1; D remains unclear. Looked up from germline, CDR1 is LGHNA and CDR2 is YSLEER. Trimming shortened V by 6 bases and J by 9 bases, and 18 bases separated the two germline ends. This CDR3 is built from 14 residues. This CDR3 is CASRQTYRVGEQFF. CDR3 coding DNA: TGCGCCAGCAGACAAACCTACCGGGTGGGTGAGCAGTTCTTC.

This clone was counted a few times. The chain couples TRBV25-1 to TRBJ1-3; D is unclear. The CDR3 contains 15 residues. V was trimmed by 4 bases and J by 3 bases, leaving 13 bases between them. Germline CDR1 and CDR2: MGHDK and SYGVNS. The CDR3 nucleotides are TGTGCCAGCAGTGCCGGGGTGATGGTTGGAAACACCATATATTTT. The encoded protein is CASSAGVMVGNTIYF.

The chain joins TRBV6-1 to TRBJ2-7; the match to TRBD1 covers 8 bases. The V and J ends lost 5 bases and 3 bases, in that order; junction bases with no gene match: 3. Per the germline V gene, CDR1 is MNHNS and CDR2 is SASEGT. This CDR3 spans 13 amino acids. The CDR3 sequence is CASSLGTGYEQYF. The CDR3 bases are TGTGCCAGCAGTCTGGGGACAGGCTACGAGCAGTACTTC.

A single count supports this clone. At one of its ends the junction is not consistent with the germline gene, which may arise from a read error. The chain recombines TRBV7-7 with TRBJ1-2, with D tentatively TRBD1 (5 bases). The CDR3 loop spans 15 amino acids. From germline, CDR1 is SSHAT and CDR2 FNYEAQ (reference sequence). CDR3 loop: CASSRPFGADYGYTF. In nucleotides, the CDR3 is TGTGCTAGCAGCCGCCCTTTTGGGGCGGACTATGGCTACACCTTC.

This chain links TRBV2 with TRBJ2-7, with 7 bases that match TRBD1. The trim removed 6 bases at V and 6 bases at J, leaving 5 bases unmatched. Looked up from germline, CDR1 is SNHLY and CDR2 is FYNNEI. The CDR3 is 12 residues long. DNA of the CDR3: TGTGCCAGCAGGAGAACAGGGGTCGAGCAGTACTTC. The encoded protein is CASRRTGVEQYF.